Listed here are 13 T cell receptor beta chains from one sample, sequenced in a study of blood T cell repertoires in COVID-19. The repertoire was sequenced with immunoSEQ multiplex PCR; TCRdb's copy has only in-frame clones and lacks some. The data show about 160,000 clones, approximately 87% seen once. The sequenced material came from PBMCs or T cells enriched from blood (not recorded which). These receptors were collected from a woman between 45 and 60 years old who had recovered from COVID-19.

The DNA of the CDR3 is TGCGCCAGCAGAGACCTGTACAGCTCCTACAATGAGCAGTTCTTC. Translation: CASRDLYSSYNEQFF. V usage is TRBV5-1 and J usage is TRBJ2-1; D not certain. The V gene lost 5 bases and the J gene lost 0 bases, with 12 bases spanning the gap. CDR1 is SGHRS, CDR2 YFSETQ, per germline. This CDR3 has 15 residues.

This clone has a handful of counts. The chain joins TRBV6-6 to TRBJ1-2, with TRBD1 identical over 8 bases. Germline assignment: CDR1 MNHNY and CDR2 SVGAGI (reference sequence). With V trimmed by 4 bases and J by 6 bases, 4 bases remained unmatched. There are 13 residues in the CDR3. The CDR3 protein is CASSWSGGDGYTF. DNA of the CDR3: TGTGCCAGCAGTTGGTCAGGGGGCGATGGCTACACCTTC.

V is TRBV10-2 and J is TRBJ1-1, with D uncertain. There are 12 residues in the CDR3. V lost 6 bases to trimming and J lost 6 bases, with 11 bases between them. Germline V gene sequence: CDR1 WSHSY, CDR2 SAAADI. CDR3 coding DNA: TGCGCCAGCAGACAAACCGGGGCTGAAGCTTTCTTT. The encoded protein is CASRQTGAEAFF.

V gene TRBV6-5 combines with J gene TRBJ2-7; perhaps TRBD2 as D (5 bases). Germline CDR1 reads MNHEY; CDR2 reads SVGAGI. CDR3 length equals 11 residues. V dropped 9 bases and J dropped 7 bases, with 13 bases sitting between them. The CDR3 region is CASRGTLEQYV. In DNA, the CDR3 is TGTGCCAGTCGGGGTACTCTGGAGCAGTACGTC.

This chain joins TRBV6-5 and TRBJ1-1; tentatively, D is TRBD1 (5 bases). Looked up from germline, CDR1 is MNHEY and CDR2 is SVGAGI. The germline V and J ends were trimmed by 6 bases and 3 bases, with 11 bases remaining between them. This CDR3 has 13 amino acids. CDR3 DNA: TGTGCCAGCAGCTTGACAGAGGACACTGAAGCTTTCTTT. Translated: CASSLTEDTEAFF.

V is TRBV4-1 and J is TRBJ1-6; TRBD1 aligns across 8 bases. The V segment lost 3 bases and the J segment 8 bases; nucleotides outside the gene matches: 6. Germline V gene lookup returns CDR1 MGHRA and CDR2 YSYEKL. The CDR3 has 15 amino acids. CDR3: CASSHTGTGDSPLHF. In DNA, the CDR3 is TGCGCCAGCAGCCACACCGGGACAGGCGATTCACCCCTCCACTTT.

Ten or more counts support this clone. The chain is built from TRBV4-1 and TRBJ1-3; TRBD1 matches 9 bases. The germline CDR1 and CDR2 sequences are MGHRA and YSYEKL. V gave up 0 bases and J gave up 8 bases; unmatched junction bases: 5. There are 15 residues in the CDR3. This CDR3 reads CASSQDDRGRDTIYF. The CDR3 coding sequence is TGCGCCAGCAGCCAAGATGACAGGGGGAGAGACACCATATATTTT.

The CDR3 bases are TGTGCCAGCAGTCCCCGAGGGGGTTTGGGATTTCGTGTCAAAAACATTCAGTACTTC. This codes for CASSPRGGLGFRVKNIQYF. V usage is TRBV27 and J usage is TRBJ2-4; the D gene is possibly TRBD1 (6 bases). In germline, CDR1 is MNHEY, CDR2 SMNVEV (reference sequence). This CDR3 region has 19 residues. Trimming took 5 bases from V and 3 from J, leaving 26 bases between them.

This chain connects TRBV5-1 to TRBJ2-5; unclear D gene. Trimming stripped 2 bases from V and 4 bases from J, with 12 bases between. Germline V gene data show CDR1 as SGHRS and CDR2 as YFSETQ. This CDR3 comprises 14 residues. CDR3 region: CASSLEKRAETQYF. The CDR3, as DNA: TGCGCCAGCAGCTTAGAGAAGAGAGCAGAGACCCAGTACTTC.

The chain links TRBV7-8 to TRBJ1-4; TRBD1 aligns across 8 bases. Germline trimming cut 4 bases from V and 7 bases from J; bases unmatched to any gene: 14. In germline, CDR1 is SGHVS, CDR2 FQNEAQ. This CDR3 region has 17 residues. The chain's CDR3 is CASSSNAQGAAIEKLFF. CDR3 DNA sequence: TGTGCCAGCAGCTCAAACGCTCAGGGGGCTGCAATTGAAAAACTGTTTTTT.

The rearrangement links TRBV6-5 to TRBJ1-2; weak D call: TRBD1 (5 bases). The V gene lost 2 bases and the J gene lost 4 bases, with 17 bases spanning the gap. This CDR3 has 16 amino acids. Per the germline V gene, CDR1 is MNHEY and CDR2 is SVGAGI. In nucleotides, the CDR3 is TGTGCCAGCAGTTACAGAACTAACAGGTTCTCCTATGGCTACACCTTC. Translated: CASSYRTNRFSYGYTF.

The rearrangement joins TRBV6-5 to TRBJ2-7; 8 nucleotides agree with TRBD1. Germline V gives CDR1 MNHEY, CDR2 SVGAGI. This CDR3 spans 14 amino acids. With 6 bases clipped from V and 6 bases from J, the junction kept 10 bases outside the gene matches. The CDR3 reads CASSTQGGFSEQYV. DNA of the CDR3: TGTGCCAGCAGCACACAGGGGGGTTTCTCCGAGCAGTACGTC.

V gene TRBV5-1 combines with J gene TRBJ1-1; 7 nucleotides line up with TRBD1. Looked up from germline, CDR1 is SGHRS and CDR2 is YFSETQ. Germline trimming cut 4 bases from V and 1 base from J; bases unmatched to any gene: 7. This CDR3 comprises 15 residues. Here the CDR3 reads CASSVLQGPNTEAFF. The CDR3 region has the DNA TGCGCCAGCAGCGTCTTACAGGGGCCGAACACTGAAGCTTTCTTT.